This TCR beta chain comes out of a study of blood T cell repertoires in COVID-19. Overall study context: Donors in the United States, Italy and Spain gave samples during acute or convalescent COVID-19. From T cells, B-cell-depleted T cells, or PBMCs came the material, which was cDNA or gDNA.

In the original processing: It was from reference gene primer amplification that nucleated cell counts were estimated. Method: immunoSEQ multiplex PCR; TCRdb's copy keeps in-frame clones and lacks some. The V and J calls and clone size were taken over from that table, and D and trimming were inferred from the DNA. The sample consists of 150,000 to 200,000 clones, about 88% of them appearing once. Germline loops: CDR1 LGHNA, CDR2 YSLEER. This CDR3 is 14 amino acids long. V lost 1 base to trimming and J lost 3 bases, with 10 bases between them. This clonotype was sampled from a man aged 18 to 35 who had recovered from COVID-19. Material: peripheral blood. V is TRBV4-3 and J is TRBJ2-7; D perhaps matches TRBD1 (5 bases). The CDR3 DNA reads TGCGCCAGCAGCCAAGCGACAGTGGACTACGAGCAGTACTTC. Amino acids: CASSQATVDYEQYF.